A single sample is the source of the 19 T cell receptor beta chains below, sequenced in a study of blood T cells in healthy people across ages. Primers used in a second PCR of about 6 to 11 cycles were a sample-barcoded 5' primer and a J-beta primer mix. Using its own MiXCR run on the 5' RACE reads, TCRdb lists one record per CDR3 protein. The table lists roughly 800,000 distinct CDR3 sequences, 55% to 70% of them singletons. The sequenced sample consisted of blood. The receptors originated from a man in his thirties or forties in good health.

The chain joins TRBV27 to TRBJ2-3; TRBD2 matches 8 bases. CDR1 and CDR2 from the germline V gene are MNHEY and SMNVEV (reference sequence). This CDR3 comprises 14 residues. The V and J ends lost 5 bases and 10 bases, in that order; junction bases with no gene match: 11. CDR3 loop: CASSPRGGRFSQYF. In nucleotides, the CDR3 is TGTGCCAGCAGTCCGCGCGGCGGGAGGTTTTCGCAGTATTTT.

J is TRBJ2-5 and V is TRBV20-1; TRBD2 is a possible D gene (6 bases). The better agreement between TRBJ2-7 and the DNA end casts doubt on the J call. This CDR3 contains 13 residues. Germline V gene sequence: CDR1 DFQATT, CDR2 SNEGSKA (reference sequence). CDR3 amino acids: CSAAGLSLDEQYF. The CDR3 DNA sequence: TGCAGTGCCGCGGGGCTATCCCTTGACGAGCAGTACTTC.

This clonotype was counted only a few times. The chain employs TRBV21-1 and TRBJ2-5. TRBV21-1 is classified as a pseudogene. The CDR3 contains 8 residues. The CDR3 DNA sequence: TGTGCCCCCGAGGAGCAGTACTTC. Its translation is CAPEEQYF.

The gene calls are TRBV4-2 and TRBJ2-1; no definite D call. The germline V and J ends were trimmed by 2 bases and 9 bases, with 8 bases remaining between them. Germline CDR1 LGHNA, CDR2 YNFKEQ. This CDR3 spans 12 amino acids. In DNA form, the CDR3 reads TGTGCCAGCAGCCAACTGCACAGTGAGCAGTTCTTC. Amino acids: CASSQLHSEQFF.

CDR3 coding DNA: TGTGCCAGCAGTTTAGTAGGGTTCGATCAGCCCCAGCATTTT. It is translated as CASSLVGFDQPQHF. The chain joins TRBV12-3 or TRBV12-4 to TRBJ1-5; D gene ambiguous. The CDR3 is 14 residues long. The V end was cut by 1 base, the J end by 5 bases, with 9 bases between.

The chain carries TRBV29-1 and TRBJ2-3; no reliable D call. The germline V and J ends were trimmed by 5 bases and 0 bases, with 9 bases remaining between them. The CDR3 length is 13 residues. Germline CDR1 is SQVTM and CDR2 is ANQGSEA. Here the CDR3 reads CSVTRTSTDTQYF. The CDR3 DNA follows: TGCAGCGTTACGCGCACTAGCACAGATACGCAGTATTTT.

This sequence joins TRBV7-2 and TRBJ2-7, with TRBD1 identical over 7 bases. The V gene's germline CDR1 is SGHTA and CDR2 FQGNSA. Trimming removed 3 bases from V and 7 bases from J; junction bases left unmatched: 9. This CDR3 is 14 amino acids long. The CDR3 here is CASSFDRAYEEQYF. The CDR3 region has the DNA TGTGCCAGCAGCTTCGACAGGGCCTACGAAGAGCAGTACTTC.

This clonotype turned up a few times. The V and J genes are TRBV4-2 and TRBJ2-7; TRBD2 aligns across 8 bases. The CDR3 sequence is 17 residues long. Trimming at V came to 2 bases and at J to 1 base, leaving 10 bases not matched to a gene. Per germline, CDR1 LGHNA and CDR2 YNFKEQ. CDR3 DNA sequence: TGTGCCAGCAGCCAACAATCTGGGGCGGGAGGTTCCTACGAGCAGTACTTC. Its protein product is CASSQQSGAGGSYEQYF.

This clonotype was counted between two and nine times. The CDR3, as DNA: TGTGCCAGCAGTAACACTAAACTACTTGCACGATATGGCTACACCTTC. This codes for CASSNTKLLARYGYTF. The chain employs TRBV12-3 or TRBV12-4 and TRBJ1-2; D gene unclear. The CDR3 covers 16 residues. V dropped 5 bases and J dropped 5 bases, with 21 bases sitting between them.

The J gene is TRBJ2-1, the V gene TRBV7-3, with TRBD2 as a possible D gene (5 bases). The V gene lost 7 bases and the J gene lost 7 bases, with 14 bases spanning the gap. CDR1 and CDR2 from the germline V gene are SGHTA and FQGTGA. CDR3 length equals 13 residues. CDR3 loop: CASNQDGSNEQFF. As DNA, the CDR3 is TGTGCCAGCAACCAAGATGGGAGTAATGAGCAGTTCTTC. The full variable domain, completed using reference TRBV7-3 and TRBJ2-1, is GAGVSQTPSNKVTEKGKYVELRCDPISGHTALYWYRQSLGQGPEFLIYFQGTGAADDSGLPNDRFFAVRPEGSVSTLKIQRTERGDSAVYLCASNQDGSNEQFFGPGTRLTVL.

This clonotype appeared a few times. J is TRBJ2-3 and V is TRBV12-3 or TRBV12-4; D is uncertain. Between the trimmed V and J ends, which lost 6 bases and 0 bases, there was a span of 10 bases. The CDR3 sequence is 14 residues long. DNA of the CDR3: TGTGCCAGCAGAGAATTAGCTAGCACAGATACGCAGTATTTT. As protein: CASRELASTDTQYF.

The chain employs TRBV3-1 and TRBJ2-7; a weak D match, TRBD1 (6 bases). The V end was cut by 1 base, the J end by 5 bases, with 12 bases between. CDR1 and CDR2 from the germline V gene are LGHDT and YNNKEL (reference sequence). The CDR3 consists of 14 residues. The CDR3 DNA reads as TGTGCCAGCAGCCAAGCCAACAGGGCCAACGAGCAGTACTTC. The encoded protein is CASSQANRANEQYF.

This clonotype was counted only a few times. The chain combines TRBV7-2 with TRBJ1-2; 9 bases are shared with TRBD1. This CDR3 is 16 amino acids long. CDR1 and CDR2 from the germline V gene are SGHTA and FQGNSA. V lost 6 bases, J lost 4 bases, and 12 bases stayed unmatched. DNA for the CDR3: TGTGCCAGCAGTCGTATGACCGGGACAGGGATCTATGGCTACACCTTC. Translated, it gives CASSRMTGTGIYGYTF.

This clonotype was seen more than once but under ten times. The rearrangement links TRBV20-1 to TRBJ2-1, with D possibly being TRBD2 (5 bases). V was clipped by 3 bases and J by 4 bases, with 16 bases between them. CDR1 and CDR2 from the germline V gene are DFQATT and SNEGSKA (reference sequence). CDR3 size: 15 residues. DNA for the CDR3: TGCAGTGCTAGCGCATTCATACTAGGATACAATGAGCAGTTCTTC. It codes for CSASAFILGYNEQFF.

This clonotype was detected only once. The chain links TRBV12-5 to TRBJ2-7; 9 nucleotides line up with TRBD1. Germline CDR1 is LGHNT and CDR2 is FRNRAP. The CDR3 runs to 15 residues. J was trimmed by 3 bases and V by 3 bases; bases with no gene match: 6. The CDR3 DNA reads as TGTGCTAGTGGTTTTAGGGGACAGGGATTCTACGAGCAGTACTTC. Protein sequence: CASGFRGQGFYEQYF.

The J gene is TRBJ1-2, the V gene TRBV6-6, with D perhaps matching TRBD1 (5 bases). The CDR3 is made up of 13 amino acids. Trimming stripped 8 bases from V and 2 bases from J, with 12 bases between. The germline gives CDR1 MNHNY, CDR2 SVGAGI (reference sequence). The CDR3: CASLYRDNYGYTF. CDR3 nucleotide sequence: TGTGCCAGCCTCTACCGGGACAACTATGGCTACACCTTC.

The chain recombines TRBV4-3 with TRBJ2-1; D unclear. CDR1 and CDR2 (germline): LGHNA, YSLEER. The V and J ends lost 0 bases and 6 bases respectively, with 9 bases between them. This CDR3 comprises 14 residues. The CDR3 DNA sequence: TGCGCCAGCAGCCAAGATAGCTGGACCAATGAGCAGTTCTTC. Its protein product is CASSQDSWTNEQFF.

This chain connects TRBV29-1 to TRBJ2-7; D could derive from TRBD1 or TRBD2 (5 bases each). The J call could be wrong; TRBJ2-5 is a better fit for the DNA end. CDR3 length: 12 amino acids. Germline V gene lookup returns CDR1 SQVTM and CDR2 ANQGSEA. CDR3 DNA sequence: TGCAGCGGGAACCTCCAGGGAGTGACCCAGTACTTC. It translates to CSGNLQGVTQYF.

The table lists this clonotype with a few counts. V gene TRBV29-1 combines with J gene TRBJ2-5; possibly TRBD1 for D (5 bases). V lost 2 bases to trimming and J lost 1 base, with 11 bases between them. The CDR3 extends over 14 amino acids. Germline loops: CDR1 SQVTM, CDR2 ANQGSEA. The CDR3 loop reads CSVEWQGRQETQYF. The CDR3 DNA reads as TGCAGCGTTGAATGGCAGGGTCGCCAAGAGACCCAGTACTTC.